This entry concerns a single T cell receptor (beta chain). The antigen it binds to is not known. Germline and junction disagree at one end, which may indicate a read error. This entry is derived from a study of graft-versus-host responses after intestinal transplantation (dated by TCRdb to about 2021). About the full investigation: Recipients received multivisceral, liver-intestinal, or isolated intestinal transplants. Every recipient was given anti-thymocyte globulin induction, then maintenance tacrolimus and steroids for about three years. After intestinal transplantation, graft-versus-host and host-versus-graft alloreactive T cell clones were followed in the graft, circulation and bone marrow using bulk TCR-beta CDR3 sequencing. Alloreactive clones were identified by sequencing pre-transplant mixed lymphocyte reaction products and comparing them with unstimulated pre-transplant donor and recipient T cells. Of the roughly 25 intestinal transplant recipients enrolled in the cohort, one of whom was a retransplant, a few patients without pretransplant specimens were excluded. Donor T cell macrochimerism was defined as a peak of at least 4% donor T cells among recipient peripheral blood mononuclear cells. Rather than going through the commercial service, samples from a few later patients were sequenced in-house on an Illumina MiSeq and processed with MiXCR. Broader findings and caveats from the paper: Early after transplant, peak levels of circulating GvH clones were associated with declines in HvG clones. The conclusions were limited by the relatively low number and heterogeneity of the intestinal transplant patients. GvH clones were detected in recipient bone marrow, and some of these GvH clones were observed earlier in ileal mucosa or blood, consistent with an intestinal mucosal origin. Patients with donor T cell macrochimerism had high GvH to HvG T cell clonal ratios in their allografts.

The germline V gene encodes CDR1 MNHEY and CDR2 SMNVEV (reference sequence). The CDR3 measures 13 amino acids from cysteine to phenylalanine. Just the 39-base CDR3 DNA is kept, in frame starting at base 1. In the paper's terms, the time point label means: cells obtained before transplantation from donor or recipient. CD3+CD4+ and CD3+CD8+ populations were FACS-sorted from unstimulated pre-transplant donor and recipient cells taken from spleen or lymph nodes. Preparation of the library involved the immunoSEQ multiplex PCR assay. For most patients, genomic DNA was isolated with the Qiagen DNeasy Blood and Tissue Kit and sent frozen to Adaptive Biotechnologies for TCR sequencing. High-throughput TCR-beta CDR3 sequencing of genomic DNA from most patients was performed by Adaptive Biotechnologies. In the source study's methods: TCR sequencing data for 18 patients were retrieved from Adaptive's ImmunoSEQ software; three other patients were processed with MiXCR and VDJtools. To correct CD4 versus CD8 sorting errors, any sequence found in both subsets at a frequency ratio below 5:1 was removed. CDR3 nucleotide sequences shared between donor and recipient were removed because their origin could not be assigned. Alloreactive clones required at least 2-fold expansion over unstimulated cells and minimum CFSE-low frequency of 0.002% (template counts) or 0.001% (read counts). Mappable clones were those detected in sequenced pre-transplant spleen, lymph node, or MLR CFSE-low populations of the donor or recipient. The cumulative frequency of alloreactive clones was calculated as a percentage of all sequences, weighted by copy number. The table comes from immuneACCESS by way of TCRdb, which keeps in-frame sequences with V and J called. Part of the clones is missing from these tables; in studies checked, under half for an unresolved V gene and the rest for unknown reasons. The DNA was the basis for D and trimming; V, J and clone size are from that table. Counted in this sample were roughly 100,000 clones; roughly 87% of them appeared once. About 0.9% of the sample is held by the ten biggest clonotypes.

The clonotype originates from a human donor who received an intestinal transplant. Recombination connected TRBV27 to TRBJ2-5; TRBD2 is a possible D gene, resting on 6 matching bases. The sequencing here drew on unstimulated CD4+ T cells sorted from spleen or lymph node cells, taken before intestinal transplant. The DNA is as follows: TGTGCCAGTCGGGATTGGTGGGACTCTCCGATGAACTTC. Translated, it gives CASRDWWDSPMNF.